The subject of this entry is one T cell receptor (beta chain). Its target is not known. This specimen belongs to a study of cytomegalovirus exposure and HLA in healthy donors. Study findings and constraints: Compared with the roughly 670-donor mean, an Asian-associated ancestry cluster reportedly had fewer N-insertions, according to a later analysis.

V shed 4 bases, J shed 4 bases, and the junction held 5 bases outside the gene matches. CDR1 is LNHDA and CDR2 is SQIVND in the germline V gene (reference sequence). The length of the CDR3 is 15 residues. It was with 60 Vbeta and 13 Jbeta primers that the PCR ran. As handled by the study authors: Later reanalysis found about 78 million unique TCR beta chains, about 11 million of them shared. Some clones are missing from TCRdb's copy, which holds only in-frame ones; the method was immunoSEQ multiplex PCR. V and J calls and clone size are copied from that table; D and trimming were computed from the DNA. The sample lists 150,000 to 200,000 clones; around four fifths were seen once.

The receptor's source is a female donor in good health and CMV-seronegative. The sample comprised PBMCs. V is TRBV19 and J is TRBJ2-3; 10 positions agree with TRBD2. In DNA, the CDR3 is TGTGCCAGTAGTACGGAGCGGGGGGGCCCAGATACGCAGTATTTT. This gives the protein CASSTERGGPDTQYF.